Only a few counts were recorded for the clone carrying this T cell receptor beta chain. Its antigen is currently unknown. These data come from a study of response to subunit inactivated influenza vaccine. From the RT-PCR reads, TCRdb called clonotypes with MiXCR, one entry per CDR3 protein. The sample has about 480,000 distinct CDR3 sequences; roughly 23% are singletons. Whole-study results and caveats: Authors suggested seasonal influenza vaccinations each recruit few new T cells.

CDR3 length: 14 amino acids. The germline CDR1 and CDR2 sequences are MDHEN and SYDVKM. The ends lost 6 bases at V and 6 bases at J; junction bases unmatched: 8. The J gene is TRBJ1-2, the V gene TRBV28, with 9 bases aligning to TRBD1. The receptor was derived from a man aged 50 to 60 who received an inactivated influenza vaccine. This material consisted of CD4+ T cells sorted from PBMCs, taken roughly 5 days after vaccination. CDR3 in DNA: TGTGCCAGCAGATCACCGGGACAGGGTAATGGCTACACCTTC. As protein: CASRSPGQGNGYTF.